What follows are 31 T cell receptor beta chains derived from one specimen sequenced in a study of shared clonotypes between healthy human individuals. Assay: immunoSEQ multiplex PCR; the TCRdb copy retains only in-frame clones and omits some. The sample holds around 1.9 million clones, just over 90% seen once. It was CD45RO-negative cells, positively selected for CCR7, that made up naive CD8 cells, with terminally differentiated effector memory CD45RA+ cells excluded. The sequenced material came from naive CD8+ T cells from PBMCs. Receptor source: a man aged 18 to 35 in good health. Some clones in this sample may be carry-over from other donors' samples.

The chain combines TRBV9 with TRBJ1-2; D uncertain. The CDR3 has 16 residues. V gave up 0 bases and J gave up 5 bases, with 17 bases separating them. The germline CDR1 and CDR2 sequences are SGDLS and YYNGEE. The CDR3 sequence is CASSVGGHGREYGYTF. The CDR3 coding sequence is TGTGCCAGCAGCGTAGGGGGTCACGGGCGAGAGTATGGCTACACCTTC.

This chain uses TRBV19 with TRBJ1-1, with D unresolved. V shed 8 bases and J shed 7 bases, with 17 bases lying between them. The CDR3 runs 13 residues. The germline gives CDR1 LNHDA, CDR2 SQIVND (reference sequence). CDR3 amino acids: CASVGQANREAFF. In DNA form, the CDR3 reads TGTGCCAGTGTCGGGCAGGCTAATCGTGAAGCTTTCTTT.

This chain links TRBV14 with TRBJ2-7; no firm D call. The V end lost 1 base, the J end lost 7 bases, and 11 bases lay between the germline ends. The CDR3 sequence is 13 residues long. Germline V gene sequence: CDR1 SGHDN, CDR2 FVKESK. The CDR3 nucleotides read TGTGCCAGCAGCCAAGCTGGGTTGGGGGAGCAGTACTTC. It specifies CASSQAGLGEQYF.

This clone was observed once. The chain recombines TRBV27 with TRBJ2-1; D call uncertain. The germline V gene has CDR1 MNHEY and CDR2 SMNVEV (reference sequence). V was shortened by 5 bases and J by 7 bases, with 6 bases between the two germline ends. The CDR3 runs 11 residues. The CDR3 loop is CASSTKNEQFF. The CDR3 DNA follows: TGTGCCAGCAGTACAAAGAATGAGCAGTTCTTC.

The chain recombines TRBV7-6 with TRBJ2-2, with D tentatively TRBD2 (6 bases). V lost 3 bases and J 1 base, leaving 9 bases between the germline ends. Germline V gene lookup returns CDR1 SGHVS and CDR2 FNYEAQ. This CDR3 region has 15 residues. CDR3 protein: CASSFYGGNTGELFF. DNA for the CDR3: TGTGCCAGCAGCTTTTACGGGGGGAACACCGGGGAGCTGTTTTTT.

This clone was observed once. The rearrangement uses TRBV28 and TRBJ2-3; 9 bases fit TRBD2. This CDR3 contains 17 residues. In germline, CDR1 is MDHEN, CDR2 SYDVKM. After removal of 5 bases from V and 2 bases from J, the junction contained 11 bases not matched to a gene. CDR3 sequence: CASSKHSGGDFTDTQYF. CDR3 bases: TGTGCCAGCAGTAAACATAGCGGGGGAGACTTCACAGATACGCAGTATTTT. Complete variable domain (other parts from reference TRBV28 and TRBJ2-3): DVKVTQSSRYLVKRTGEKVFLECVQDMDHENMFWYRQDPGLGLRLIYFSYDVKMKEKGDIPEGYSVSREKKERFSLILESASTNQTSMYLCASSKHSGGDFTDTQYFGPGTRLTVL.

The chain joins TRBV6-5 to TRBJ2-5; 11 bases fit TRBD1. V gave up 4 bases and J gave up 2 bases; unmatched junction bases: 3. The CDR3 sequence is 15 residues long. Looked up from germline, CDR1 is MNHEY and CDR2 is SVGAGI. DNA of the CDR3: TGTGCCAGCAGTTCGGACAGGGGGCTTCAAGAGACCCAGTACTTC. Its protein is CASSSDRGLQETQYF.

The CDR3 spells CASSHFPEVAGVGTGELFF. DNA for the CDR3: TGCGCCAGCAGCCATTTTCCGGAGGTAGCGGGAGTAGGAACCGGGGAGCTGTTTTTT. The genes are TRBV4-1 and TRBJ2-2; 9 nucleotides match TRBD2. Germline CDR1 MGHRA, CDR2 YSYEKL. V shed 3 bases and J 5 bases; nucleotides not matched to a gene: 16. This CDR3 comprises 19 residues.

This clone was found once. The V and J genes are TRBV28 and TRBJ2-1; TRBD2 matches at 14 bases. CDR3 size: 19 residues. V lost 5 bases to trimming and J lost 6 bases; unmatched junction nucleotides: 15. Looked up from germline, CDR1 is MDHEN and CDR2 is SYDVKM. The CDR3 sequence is CASSLPGLAGVLYANEQFF. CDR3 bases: TGTGCCAGCAGTCTACCGGGACTAGCGGGGGTCCTATACGCCAATGAGCAGTTCTTC.

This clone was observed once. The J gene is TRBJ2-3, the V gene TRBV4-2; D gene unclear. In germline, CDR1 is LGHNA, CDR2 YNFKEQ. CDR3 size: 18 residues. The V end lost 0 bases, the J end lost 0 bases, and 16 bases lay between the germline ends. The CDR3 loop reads CASSQEIAEELSTDTQYF. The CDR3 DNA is TGTGCCAGCAGCCAAGAGATCGCGGAAGAATTAAGCACAGATACGCAGTATTTT.

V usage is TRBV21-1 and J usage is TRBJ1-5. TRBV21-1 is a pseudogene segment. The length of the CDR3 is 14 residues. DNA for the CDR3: TGTGCCAGATGGGTGCGGGGCGTCCGTCAGCCCCAGCATTTT. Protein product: CARWVRGVRQPQHF.

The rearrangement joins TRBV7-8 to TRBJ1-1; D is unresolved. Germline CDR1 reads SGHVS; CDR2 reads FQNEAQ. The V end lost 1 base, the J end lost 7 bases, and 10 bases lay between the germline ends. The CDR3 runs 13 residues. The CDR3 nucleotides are TGTGCCAGCAGCTTAGGGCGAAAGAGTGAAGCTTTCTTT. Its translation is CASSLGRKSEAFF.

CDR3 amino acids: CASSLYRRETQYF. In DNA form, the CDR3 reads TGTGCCAGCAGCCTTTACAGGAGGGAGACCCAGTACTTC. This chain joins TRBV14 and TRBJ2-5; D may correspond to TRBD1 or TRBD2 (5 bases each). With 4 bases removed from V and 5 bases from J, the gap between germline ends came to 11 bases. The CDR3 extends over 13 amino acids. Germline V lookup: CDR1 SGHDN, CDR2 FVKESK.

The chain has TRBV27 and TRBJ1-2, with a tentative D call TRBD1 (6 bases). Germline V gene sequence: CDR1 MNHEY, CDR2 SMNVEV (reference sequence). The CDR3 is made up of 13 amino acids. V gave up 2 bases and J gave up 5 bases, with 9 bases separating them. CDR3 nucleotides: TGTGCCAGCAGTTTAGCAACAGGGTATGGCTACACCTTC. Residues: CASSLATGYGYTF.

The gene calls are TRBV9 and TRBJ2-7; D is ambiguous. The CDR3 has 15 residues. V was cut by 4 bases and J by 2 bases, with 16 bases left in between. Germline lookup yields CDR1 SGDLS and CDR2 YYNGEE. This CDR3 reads CASSPHIDSPYEQYF. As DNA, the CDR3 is TGTGCCAGCAGCCCTCACATTGACTCCCCCTACGAGCAGTACTTC.

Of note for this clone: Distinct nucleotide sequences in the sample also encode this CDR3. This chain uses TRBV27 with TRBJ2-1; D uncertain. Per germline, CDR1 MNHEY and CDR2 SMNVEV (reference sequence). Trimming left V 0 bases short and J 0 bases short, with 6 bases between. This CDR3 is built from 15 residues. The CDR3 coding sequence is TGTGCCAGCAGTTTATCGGCGGACTCCTACAATGAGCAGTTCTTC. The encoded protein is CASSLSADSYNEQFF.

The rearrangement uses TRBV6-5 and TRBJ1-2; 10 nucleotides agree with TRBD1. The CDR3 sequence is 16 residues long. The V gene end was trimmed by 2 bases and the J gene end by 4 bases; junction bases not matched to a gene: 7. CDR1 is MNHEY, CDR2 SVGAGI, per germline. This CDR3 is CASSYLETGGGYGYTF. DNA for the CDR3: TGTGCCAGCAGTTACCTAGAGACAGGGGGCGGCTATGGCTACACCTTC.

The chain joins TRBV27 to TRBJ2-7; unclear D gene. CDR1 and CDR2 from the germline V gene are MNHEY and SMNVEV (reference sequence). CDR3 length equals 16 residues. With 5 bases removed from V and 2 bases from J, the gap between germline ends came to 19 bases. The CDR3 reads CASSPQMTVGTYEQYF. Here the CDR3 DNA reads TGTGCCAGCAGTCCCCAAATGACGGTGGGGACCTACGAGCAGTACTTC.

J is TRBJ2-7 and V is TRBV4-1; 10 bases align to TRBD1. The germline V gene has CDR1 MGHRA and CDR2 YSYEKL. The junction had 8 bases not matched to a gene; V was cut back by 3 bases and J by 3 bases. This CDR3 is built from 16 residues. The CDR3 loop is CASSHGDRGPGYEQYF. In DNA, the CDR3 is TGCGCCAGCAGCCATGGGGACAGGGGCCCAGGCTACGAGCAGTACTTC.

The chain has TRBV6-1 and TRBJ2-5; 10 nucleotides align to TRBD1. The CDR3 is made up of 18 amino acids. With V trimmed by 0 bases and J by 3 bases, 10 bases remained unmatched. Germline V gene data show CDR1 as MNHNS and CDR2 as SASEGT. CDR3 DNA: TGTGCCAGCAGTGAAGCACAGGTGGGACAGGGGATGGAAGAGACCCAGTACTTC. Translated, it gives CASSEAQVGQGMEETQYF.

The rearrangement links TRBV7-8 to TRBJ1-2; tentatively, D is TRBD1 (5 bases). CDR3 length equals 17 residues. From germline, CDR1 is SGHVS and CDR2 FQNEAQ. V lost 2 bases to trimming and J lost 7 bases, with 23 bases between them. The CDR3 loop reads CASSLNPGPDPWGGYTF. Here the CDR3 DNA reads TGTGCCAGCAGCTTAAATCCAGGGCCCGATCCCTGGGGTGGCTACACCTTC.

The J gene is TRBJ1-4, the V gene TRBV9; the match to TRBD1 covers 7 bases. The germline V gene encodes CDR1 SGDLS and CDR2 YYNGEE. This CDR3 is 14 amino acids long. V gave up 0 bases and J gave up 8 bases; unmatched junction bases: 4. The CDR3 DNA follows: TGTGCCAGCAGCGTAGCTACGGACAGGGAAAAACTGTTTTTT. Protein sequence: CASSVATDREKLFF.

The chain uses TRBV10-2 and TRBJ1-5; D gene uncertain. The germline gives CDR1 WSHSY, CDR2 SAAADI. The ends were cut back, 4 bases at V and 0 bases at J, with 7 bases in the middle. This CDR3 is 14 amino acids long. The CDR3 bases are TGCGCCAGCAGTGTGGCGGATAGCAATCAGCCCCAGCATTTT. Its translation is CASSVADSNQPQHF.

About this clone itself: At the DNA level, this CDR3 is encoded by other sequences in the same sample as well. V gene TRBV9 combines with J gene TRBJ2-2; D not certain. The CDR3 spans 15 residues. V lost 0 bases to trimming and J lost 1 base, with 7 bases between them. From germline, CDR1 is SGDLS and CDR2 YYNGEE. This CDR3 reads CASSVAGGNTGELFF. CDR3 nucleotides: TGTGCCAGCAGCGTAGCCGGCGGGAACACCGGGGAGCTGTTTTTT. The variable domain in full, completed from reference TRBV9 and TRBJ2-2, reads DSGVTQTPKHLITATGQRVTLRCSPRSGDLSVYWYQQSLDQGLQFLIQYYNGEERAKGNILERFSAQQFPDLHSELNLSSLELGDSALYFCASSVAGGNTGELFFGEGSRLTVL.

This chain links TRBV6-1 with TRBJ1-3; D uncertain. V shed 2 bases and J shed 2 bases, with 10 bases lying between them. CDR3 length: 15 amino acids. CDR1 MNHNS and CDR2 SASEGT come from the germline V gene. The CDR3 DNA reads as TGTGCCAGCAGTGAATATGGAGGGACTGGAAACACCATATATTTT. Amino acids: CASSEYGGTGNTIYF.

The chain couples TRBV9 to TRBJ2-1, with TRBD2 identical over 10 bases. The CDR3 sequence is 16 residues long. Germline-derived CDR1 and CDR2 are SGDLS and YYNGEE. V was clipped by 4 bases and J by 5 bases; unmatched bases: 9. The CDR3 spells CASSPRTSGIDNEQFF. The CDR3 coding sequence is TGTGCCAGCAGCCCCCGAACTAGCGGGATAGACAATGAGCAGTTCTTC.

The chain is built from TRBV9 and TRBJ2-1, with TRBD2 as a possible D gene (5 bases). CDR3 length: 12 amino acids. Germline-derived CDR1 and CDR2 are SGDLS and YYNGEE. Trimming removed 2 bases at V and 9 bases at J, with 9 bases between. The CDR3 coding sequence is TGTGCCAGCAGCGTCCCACGGGGTGAGCAGTTCTTC. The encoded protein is CASSVPRGEQFF.

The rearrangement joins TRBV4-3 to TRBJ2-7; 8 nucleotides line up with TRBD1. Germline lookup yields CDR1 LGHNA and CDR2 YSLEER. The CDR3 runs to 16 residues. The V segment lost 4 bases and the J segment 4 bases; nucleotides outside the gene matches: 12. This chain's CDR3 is CASSPSVGQGIYEQYF. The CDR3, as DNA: TGCGCCAGCAGCCCGTCGGTTGGACAGGGTATATACGAGCAGTACTTC.

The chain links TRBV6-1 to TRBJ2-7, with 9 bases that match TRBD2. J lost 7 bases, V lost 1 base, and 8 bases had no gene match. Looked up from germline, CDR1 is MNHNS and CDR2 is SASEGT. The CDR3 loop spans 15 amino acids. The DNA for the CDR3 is TGTGCCAGCAGTGAAGGAGTAGCGGGAGTATGGGAGCAGTACTTC. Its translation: CASSEGVAGVWEQYF.

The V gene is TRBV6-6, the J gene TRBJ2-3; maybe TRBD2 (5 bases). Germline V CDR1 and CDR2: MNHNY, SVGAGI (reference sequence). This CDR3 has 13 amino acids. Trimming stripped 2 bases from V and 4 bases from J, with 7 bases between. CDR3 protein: CASSYGLPDTQYF. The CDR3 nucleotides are TGTGCCAGCAGTTACGGACTCCCAGATACGCAGTATTTT.

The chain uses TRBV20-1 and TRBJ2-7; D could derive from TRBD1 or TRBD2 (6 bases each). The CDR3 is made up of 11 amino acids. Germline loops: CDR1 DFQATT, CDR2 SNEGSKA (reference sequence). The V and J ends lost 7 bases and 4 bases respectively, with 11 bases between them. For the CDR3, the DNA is TGCAGTGGGCAGGGGAGGTACGAGCAGTACTTC. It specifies CSGQGRYEQYF.